These T cell receptor beta chains were read from a single sample in a study of cytomegalovirus exposure and HLA in healthy donors. Repertoires were generated with immunoSEQ multiplex PCR, while TCRdb's copy carries only in-frame clones and drops some. Among about 75,000 clones listed, around 81% were seen once. The sample comprised PBMCs. These receptors all stem from a man between 25 and 39 years old in good health and CMV-seronegative. Each CDR3 is given with its conserved first and last residue. Fields, in order: D gene, clone size, J gene, V gene, CDR3 DNA, CDR3 protein. A D gene is named only where the DNA matches it firmly. Rows may omit the clone size; those that give it use once, few, many or a size class.

>-|-|TRBJ2-5|TRBV7-6
TGTGCCAGCAGCTTTGGTGGTGGGGGGTTGAGAGAGACCCAGTACTTC
CASSFGGGGLRETQYF
>-|medium-sized|TRBJ1-1|TRBV18
TGTGCCAGCTCACCGTCCGCGGGTTTGAACACTGAAGCTTTCTTT
CASSPSAGLNTEAFF
>-|-|TRBJ2-7|TRBV7-3
TGTGCCAGCAGCAACGGACTCCTCTCCTACGAGCAGTACTTC
CASSNGLLSYEQYF
>TRBD1|-|TRBJ1-2|TRBV7-9
TGTGCCAGCAGCTTAGGGACAGGGGACGCTAACTATGGCTACACCTTC
CASSLGTGDANYGYTF
>TRBD2|once|TRBJ2-5|TRBV7-3
TGTGCCAGCAGCTTCGGGAGGGAAGAGACCCAGTACTTC
CASSFGREETQYF
>-|-|TRBJ1-1|TRBV7-3
TGTGCCAGCAGCTTGAGGCAGAACACTGAAGCTTTCTTT
CASSLRQNTEAFF
>-|-|TRBJ1-4|TRBV18
TGTGCCAGCTCACCACCCGACGGACATGGGCTAAATGAAAAACTGTTTTTT
CASSPPDGHGLNEKLFF
>TRBD1|few|TRBJ2-7|TRBV6-1
TGTGCCAGCAGCCAGGACAGGGGCTACCACGAGCAGTACTTC
CASSQDRGYHEQYF
>TRBD2|once|TRBJ2-1|TRBV19
TGTGCCAGTAGTGCGACTAGCGGGGAGGGATTTAGTGAGCAGTTCTTC
CASSATSGEGFSEQFF
>-|-|TRBJ2-1|TRBV5-1
TGCGCCAGCAGCTTCTCCCTGTCCGGGGTTGAGCAGTTCTTC
CASSFSLSGVEQFF
>TRBD2|once|TRBJ2-1|TRBV18
TGTGCCAGCTCACCCCAATCTAGCGGGAACTACAATGAGCAGTTCTTC
CASSPQSSGNYNEQFF
>-|-|TRBJ2-1|TRBV5-1
TGCGCCAGCAGCTACTATAAGACTAGCAATGAGCAGTTCTTC
CASSYYKTSNEQFF
>TRBD2|-|TRBJ2-1|TRBV7-2
TGTGCCAGCAGCTCCGGACTAGCGGGGGCTGGGGGTGAGCAGTTCTTC
CASSSGLAGAGGEQFF
>-|few|TRBJ2-5|TRBV18
TGTGCCAGCTCACCATGGGGCGGGACCCAGTACTTC
CASSPWGGTQYF
>-|-|TRBJ1-1|TRBV6-1
TGTGCCAGCAGTGCACGACAAGGGGCAGTTACTGAAGCTTTCTTT
CASSARQGAVTEAFF
>-|-|TRBJ1-3|TRBV6-5
TGTGCCAGCAGTCGCGGGACCGATGGAAACACCATATATTTT
CASSRGTDGNTIYF
>-|-|TRBJ1-4|TRBV18
TGTGCCAGCTCACCACCAGTCCTGGGAGGGTATAACGAAAAACTGTTTTTT
CASSPPVLGGYNEKLFF
>-|-|TRBJ2-2|TRBV4-3
TGCGCCAGCAGCGCCAGTACGTTCCAAAACACCGGGGAGCTGTTTTTT
CASSASTFQNTGELFF
>-|few|TRBJ1-2|TRBV5-1
TGCGCCAGCCGAGACACGGGACACATCTATGGCTACACCTTC
CASRDTGHIYGYTF
>TRBD1|-|TRBJ2-3|TRBV2
TGTGCCAGCAGCCTACAGGGGGGATCAGATACGCAGTATTTT
CASSLQGGSDTQYF
>TRBD1|once|TRBJ1-2|TRBV7-8
TGTGCCAGCAGCCCGAGGACAGGGCCCGAATATGGCTACACCTTC
CASSPRTGPEYGYTF